The present T cell receptor (beta chain) was sequenced within a study of glioma-infiltrating T cells after dendritic cell vaccination. The PCR used 60 V beta and 13 J beta primers. Sequencing used immunoSEQ multiplex PCR; TCRdb keeps in-frame clones, though not all of them. This table has over 55,000 clones, roughly 79% appearing once. Selection required adequate fresh-frozen tumor tissue plus more than two years' survival data. All glioblastoma patients lacked an isocitrate dehydrogenase mutation. Germline loops: CDR1 MGHRA, CDR2 YSYEKL. V gave up 3 bases and J gave up 5 bases; unmatched junction bases: 12. The CDR3 sequence is 17 residues long.

The TCR sequence derives from a human donor with glioblastoma. The material was blood, obtained before dendritic cell vaccination. The rearrangement joins TRBV4-1 to TRBJ2-2; 7 positions agree with TRBD2. Here the CDR3 DNA reads TGCGCCAGCAGCCACGGGGGGAGGTTAGGGTCGACCGGGGAGCTGTTTTTT. This translates into CASSHGGRLGSTGELFF.